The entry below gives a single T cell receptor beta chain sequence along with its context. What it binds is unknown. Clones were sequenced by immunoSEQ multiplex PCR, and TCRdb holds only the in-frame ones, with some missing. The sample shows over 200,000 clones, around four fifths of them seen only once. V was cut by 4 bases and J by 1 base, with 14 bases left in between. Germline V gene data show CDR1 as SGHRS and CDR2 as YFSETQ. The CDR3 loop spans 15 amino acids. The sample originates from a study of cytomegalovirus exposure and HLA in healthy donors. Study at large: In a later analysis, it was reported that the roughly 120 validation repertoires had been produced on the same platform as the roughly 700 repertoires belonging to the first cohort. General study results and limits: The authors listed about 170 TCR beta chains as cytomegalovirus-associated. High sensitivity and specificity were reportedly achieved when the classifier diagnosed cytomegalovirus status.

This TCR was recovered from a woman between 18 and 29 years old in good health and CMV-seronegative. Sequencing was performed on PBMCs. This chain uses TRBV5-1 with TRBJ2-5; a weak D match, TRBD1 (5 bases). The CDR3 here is CASSTPTGRQETQYF. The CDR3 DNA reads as TGCGCCAGCAGCACCCCTACAGGTCGCCAAGAGACCCAGTACTTC.